Each of the 21 T cell receptor beta chains below was sequenced from the same sample in a study of OX40 agonist ivuxolimab in advanced cancers. The data were produced by immunoSEQ multiplex PCR, yet TCRdb's version contains in-frame clones alone and is incomplete. The profile covers 50,000 to 65,000 clones, with approximately 80% appearing a single time and about 0.74% taken by the ten largest. Sequencing used CD4+ or CD8+ T cells sorted from blood, obtained in a trial of the OX40 agonist ivuxolimab. The receptors derive from an adult with an advanced solid tumor such as melanoma, head and neck, liver or kidney cancer.

Only one count was recorded for this clone. This chain uses TRBV30 with TRBJ2-7, with TRBD1 matching 7 bases. The CDR3 covers 13 residues. Germline lookup yields CDR1 GTSNPN and CDR2 SVGIG (reference sequence). V trimming: 4 bases; J trimming: 4 bases; junction bases outside the gene matches: 7. CDR3 bases: TGTGCCTGGAAGGGGCAGGGGGTTTACGAGCAGTACTTC. It translates to CAWKGQGVYEQYF.

The chain is built from TRBV23-1 and TRBJ2-3, with 7 bases lining up with TRBD1. TRBV23-1 is an ORF for which the function is uncertain. This CDR3 has 14 residues. J was trimmed by 1 base and V by 11 bases; bases with no gene match: 9. The CDR3 loop is CAFRTGERTDTQYF. CDR3 bases: TGCGCCTTCCGGACAGGAGAACGCACAGATACGCAGTATTTT.

The rearrangement links TRBV6-1 to TRBJ2-5, with D tentatively TRBD2 (6 bases). V was trimmed by 4 bases and J by 5 bases, leaving 20 bases between them. CDR3 length equals 16 residues. CDR1 is MNHNS, CDR2 SASEGT, per germline. CDR3 DNA sequence: TGTGCCAGCAGTGGGGGAGGTTTTGGGGCGGGCGAGACCCAGTACTTC. Its translation: CASSGGGFGAGETQYF.

This chain connects TRBV29-1 to TRBJ2-5, with a weak D call TRBD2 (7 bases). The CDR3 has 12 amino acids. Germline V gives CDR1 SQVTM, CDR2 ANQGSEA. V dropped 7 bases and J dropped 10 bases, with 19 bases sitting between them. The CDR3 nucleotides read TGCAGCGCCCACGGGGGGCCTAAGGACCAGTACTTC. This sequence encodes CSAHGGPKDQYF.

CDR3 loop: CASSLARDSYEQYF. The DNA for the CDR3 is TGTGCCAGCAGCCTCGCCCGGGACAGCTACGAGCAGTACTTC. The chain recombines TRBV7-2 with TRBJ2-7, with 7 bases that match TRBD1. V dropped 5 bases and J dropped 3; count of bases not matched to a gene: 7. Germline V CDR1 and CDR2: SGHTA, FQGNSA. The CDR3 runs 14 residues. Together with reference TRBV7-2 and TRBJ2-7, the CDR3 gives the full variable domain: GAGVSQSPSNKVTEKGKDVELRCDPISGHTALYWYRQSLGQGLEFLIYFQGNSAPDKSGLPSDRFSAERTGGSVSTLTIQRTQQEDSAVYLCASSLARDSYEQYFGPGTRLTVT.

This clone was seen once. The V gene is TRBV19, the J gene TRBJ2-2, with D possibly TRBD2 on 6 matching bases. Trimming shortened V by 4 bases and J by 4 bases, and 16 bases separated the two germline ends. The CDR3 has 16 amino acids. The V gene's germline CDR1 is LNHDA and CDR2 SQIVND (reference sequence). The CDR3, as DNA: TGTGCCAGTAGTACCCCCGGCGGGCGGGGCACCGGGGAGCTGTTTTTT. Translated, it gives CASSTPGGRGTGELFF.

The V and J genes are TRBV5-5 and TRBJ1-2; 8 nucleotides align to TRBD1. Trimming removed 7 bases from V and 7 bases from J; junction bases left unmatched: 9. The CDR3 spans 13 residues. The germline V gene has CDR1 SGHKS and CDR2 YYEKEE (reference sequence). CDR3 residues: CASRGQGAPGYTF. The DNA for the CDR3 is TGTGCCAGCCGCGGGCAGGGGGCGCCTGGCTACACCTTC.

Note on this clone: Other nucleotide sequences from this sample produce the same CDR3. The V and J genes are TRBV13 and TRBJ2-7, with 9 bases aligning to TRBD2. Germline V gene sequence: CDR1 PRHDT, CDR2 FYEKMQ (reference sequence). V dropped 0 bases and J dropped 0; count of bases not matched to a gene: 3. CDR3 length: 16 residues. The CDR3 region is CASSLGGGGDSYEQYF. The CDR3 DNA follows: TGTGCCAGCAGCTTAGGTGGCGGGGGGGACTCCTACGAGCAGTACTTC.

This chain links TRBV7-8 with TRBJ1-2; D is unclear. CDR1 is SGHVS and CDR2 is FQNEAQ in the germline V gene. The CDR3 loop spans 15 amino acids. Deletions cut 0 bases from V and 2 bases from J, with 10 bases between. CDR3 in amino acids: CASSLAAGFNYGYTF. CDR3 DNA: TGTGCCAGCAGCTTAGCGGCGGGCTTCAACTATGGCTACACCTTC.

V and J are TRBV18 and TRBJ1-1; D unresolved. There are 13 residues in the CDR3. V shed 3 bases and J shed 1 base, with 6 bases lying between them. The germline V gene has CDR1 KGHSH and CDR2 LQKENI. The CDR3 region is CASSPTTNTEAFF. DNA for the CDR3: TGTGCCAGCTCACCCACAACGAACACTGAAGCTTTCTTT.

V and J are TRBV7-9 and TRBJ1-3, with 8 positions matching TRBD1. There are 14 residues in the CDR3. Trimming took 2 bases from V and 8 from J; bases not matched to a gene: 5. Germline assignment: CDR1 SEHNR and CDR2 FQNEAQ (reference sequence). The CDR3 region has the DNA TGTGCCAGCAGCTTAAGGACAGGGACGGACACCATATATTTT. This translates into CASSLRTGTDTIYF.

This chain links TRBV11-2 with TRBJ1-1; 10 bases line up with TRBD1. Germline CDR1 and CDR2: SGHAT and FQNNGV. The CDR3 runs 16 residues. V lost 7 bases and J lost 1; bases outside the gene matches: 9. The CDR3 loop reads CASTPGQGGWNTEAFF. For the CDR3, the DNA is TGTGCCAGCACCCCCGGACAGGGGGGATGGAACACTGAAGCTTTCTTT.

This chain links TRBV4-1 with TRBJ2-3, with 12 nucleotides matching TRBD2. With 4 bases clipped from V and 5 bases from J, the junction kept 4 bases outside the gene matches. Germline loops: CDR1 MGHRA, CDR2 YSYEKL. The CDR3 has 15 amino acids. This CDR3 reads CASSPTSGGRDTQYF. The CDR3, as DNA: TGCGCCAGCAGCCCGACTAGCGGGGGAAGAGATACGCAGTATTTT.

This chain uses TRBV28 with TRBJ2-2; 10 nucleotides line up with TRBD1. With 7 bases clipped from V and 5 bases from J, the junction kept 10 bases outside the gene matches. CDR1 MDHEN and CDR2 SYDVKM come from the germline V gene. The CDR3 has 16 residues. The CDR3 loop reads CASTSGTGEGTGELFF. DNA of the CDR3: TGTGCCAGCACCTCGGGGACAGGGGAGGGAACCGGGGAGCTGTTTTTT.

This chain uses TRBV6-6 with TRBJ1-5; D may be TRBD1 (6 bases). The CDR3 covers 14 residues. CDR1 and CDR2 (germline): MNHNY, SVGAGI (reference sequence). Trimming took off 6 bases at V and 4 bases at J, with 13 bases between the two ends. This chain's CDR3 is CASRAGDRNQPQHF. CDR3 sequence (DNA): TGTGCCAGCAGGGCCGGCGACAGGAATCAGCCCCAGCATTTT.

The chain carries TRBV5-4 and TRBJ2-5; maybe TRBD1 (6 bases). The CDR3 has 15 residues. V dropped 5 bases and J dropped 5 bases, with 19 bases sitting between them. Germline-derived CDR1 and CDR2 are SGHNT and YYREEE (reference sequence). CDR3 region: CASSRQQGFEETQYF. The CDR3 bases are TGTGCCAGCAGTCGTCAACAGGGATTTGAGGAGACCCAGTACTTC.

The V and J genes are TRBV6-1 and TRBJ1-2, with D possibly TRBD1 on 5 matching bases. V lost 6 bases and J lost 4, with 15 bases in between. This CDR3 has 14 residues. CDR1 is MNHNS, CDR2 SASEGT, per germline. CDR3 protein: CASSDSRGSYGYTF. As DNA, the CDR3 is TGTGCCAGCAGCGATTCACGGGGGAGCTATGGCTACACCTTC.

The V and J genes are TRBV7-3 and TRBJ2-2; D uncertain. V shed 1 base and J shed 8 bases, with 8 bases lying between them. Per the germline V gene, CDR1 is SGHTA and CDR2 is FQGTGA. The CDR3 has 13 amino acids. CDR3 residues: CASSLMVEGELFF. In nucleotides, the CDR3 is TGTGCCAGCAGCTTAATGGTCGAAGGGGAGCTGTTTTTT.

V usage is TRBV29-1 and J usage is TRBJ2-7, with D perhaps TRBD1 (6 bases). CDR3 length: 12 amino acids. Trimming removed 6 bases at V and 7 bases at J, with 16 bases between. CDR1 is SQVTM and CDR2 is ANQGSEA in the germline V gene. CDR3 sequence reads: CSVATGLGEQYF. CDR3 sequence (DNA): TGCAGCGTCGCGACAGGTCTGGGGGAGCAGTACTTC.

The CDR3 loop is CASSEGPLRTEAFF. The CDR3 region has the DNA TGTGCCAGCAGTGAAGGTCCCCTGAGGACTGAAGCTTTCTTT. This chain connects TRBV6-1 to TRBJ1-1; D not certain. The germline V gene encodes CDR1 MNHNS and CDR2 SASEGT. Trimming pared 1 base from V and 5 bases from J, leaving 11 bases between. This CDR3 spans 14 amino acids.

The gene calls are TRBV11-2 and TRBJ2-5, with D possibly TRBD2 on 6 matching bases. Trimming left V 6 bases short and J 0 bases short, with 20 bases between. The germline V gene encodes CDR1 SGHAT and CDR2 FQNNGV. CDR3 size: 17 residues. The CDR3 sequence is CASRRAGIVEYQETQYF. The CDR3 DNA sequence: TGTGCCAGCAGAAGGGCGGGGATAGTTGAGTACCAAGAGACCCAGTACTTC.